This T cell receptor beta chain was sequenced in a study of Ad26.COV2.S vaccination and SARS-CoV-2 variants. Treatment denoted: some 19 received Ad26.COV2.S at low or high dose, single or two shots; about 5 received placebo; per-sample allocation not given. Sampling happened 63 days after the first vaccine or placebo injection. Donation came from an adult in Boston who was aged 18-55 years. The CDR3 is made up of 15 amino acids. V gave up 3 bases and J gave up 8 bases, with 19 bases separating them. Germline CDR1 and CDR2: MNHEY and SVGAGI. TCRdb keeps only in-frame clones here, not all; method: immunoSEQ multiplex PCR. The sample holds 300,000 to 500,000 clones, approximately 91% seen once.

The rearrangement uses TRBV6-5 and TRBJ1-2; D may be TRBD1 (6 bases). This sequence originates from a person aged 18-65 years who received the Ad26.COV2.S COVID-19 vaccine or a placebo. The source material was peripheral blood, sampled in a trial of Ad26.COV2.S vaccine versus placebo. In DNA, the CDR3 is TGTGCCAGCAGTTATTCTGGGACGGGGGCGTGGGGCTACACCTTC. Translating it yields CASSYSGTGAWGYTF.